The source of this T cell receptor (beta chain) is a study of tumor and adjacent non-tumor tissue in lung cancer. Across the whole study: Each sample yielded approximately 4.2 million productive TCRbeta reads on average.

Three rounds of nested PCR, following a modified ARM-PCR protocol, produced the TCRbeta library. TCRdb reprocessed the multiplex PCR reads with MiXCR, giving one entry per CDR3 protein. Here the sample spans over 130,000 distinct CDR3 sequences, around 60% being singletons. RNA was extracted from bulk tissue without any cell sorting. Worth noting for this clonotype: No antigen is known for it.

Findings of the study overall: Patients with more diverse tumor TCRs had worse survival. Tumor tissue had significantly higher TCR diversity than normal lung. In normal lung, the top 100 clones were significantly more dominant than in tumor.

This receptor was identified in a man between 60 and 75 years old with small cell lung cancer. The sample consisted of lung tumor tissue.

The CDR3 sequence: CASSQVGGPGELFF. For the CDR3, the DNA is TGTGCCAGTAGCCAAGTGGGGGGACCCGGGGAGCTGTTTTTT. The chain combines TRBV11-2 with TRBJ2-2; tentative D call: TRBD2 (6 bases). The CDR3 has 14 residues. Per the germline V gene, CDR1 is SGHAT and CDR2 is FQNNGV. V gave up 9 bases and J gave up 6 bases, with 17 bases separating them.